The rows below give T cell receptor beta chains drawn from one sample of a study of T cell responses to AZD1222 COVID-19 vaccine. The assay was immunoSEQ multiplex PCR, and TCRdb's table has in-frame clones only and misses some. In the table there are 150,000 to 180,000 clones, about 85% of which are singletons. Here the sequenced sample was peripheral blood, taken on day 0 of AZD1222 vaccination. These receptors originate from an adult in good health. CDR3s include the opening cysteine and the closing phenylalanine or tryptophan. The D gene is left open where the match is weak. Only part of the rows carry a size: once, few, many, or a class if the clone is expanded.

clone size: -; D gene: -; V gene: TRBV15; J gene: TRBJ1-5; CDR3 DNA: TGTGCCACCAGCAGAGATTACCAGCCCCAGCATTTT; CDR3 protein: CATSRDYQPQHF
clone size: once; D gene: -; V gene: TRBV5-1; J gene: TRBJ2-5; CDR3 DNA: TGCGCCAGCAGCTTGGGTCAGGCGGAAGAGACCCAGTACTTC; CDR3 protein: CASSLGQAEETQYF
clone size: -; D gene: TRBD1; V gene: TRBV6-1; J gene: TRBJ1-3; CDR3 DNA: TGTGCCAGCAGTGAAGCGCCAGGGGGGATCTCTGGAAACACCATATATTTT; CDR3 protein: CASSEAPGGISGNTIYF
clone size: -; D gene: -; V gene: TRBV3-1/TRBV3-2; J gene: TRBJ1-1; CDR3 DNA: TGTGCCAGCAGCCCACCGACCCTTTGGGGGGCGCGGCTGCCGGAGGCTTTCTTT; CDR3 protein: CASSPPTLWGARLPEAFF
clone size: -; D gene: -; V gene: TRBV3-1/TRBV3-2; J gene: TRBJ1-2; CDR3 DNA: TGTGCCAGCATGGGGTCCGAAAACTATGGCTACACCTTC; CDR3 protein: CASMGSENYGYTF
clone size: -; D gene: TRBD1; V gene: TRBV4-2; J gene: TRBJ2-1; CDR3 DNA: TGTGCCAGCAGCCAAGATCGGGGCTCAGGGGGCGATGAGCAGTTCTTC; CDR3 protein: CASSQDRGSGGDEQFF
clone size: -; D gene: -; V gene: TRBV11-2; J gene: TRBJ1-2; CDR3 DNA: TGTGCCAGCAGTCTTGAGGCAGGGCGAAACTATGGCTACACCTTC; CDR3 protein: CASSLEAGRNYGYTF
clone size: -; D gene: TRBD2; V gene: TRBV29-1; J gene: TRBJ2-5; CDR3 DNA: TGCAGCGGGCTAGCGGGGGTCCAAGAGACCCAGTACTTC; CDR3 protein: CSGLAGVQETQYF
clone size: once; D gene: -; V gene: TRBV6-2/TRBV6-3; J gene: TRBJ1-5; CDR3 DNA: TGTGCCAGCAGTTACACTTTGGGCGGGACCAATCAGCCCCAGCATTTT; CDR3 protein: CASSYTLGGTNQPQHF
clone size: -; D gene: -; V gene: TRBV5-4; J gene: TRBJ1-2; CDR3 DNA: TGTGCCAGCAGCTTGTTAGGCGGATTGAATGGCTACACCTTC; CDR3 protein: CASSLLGGLNGYTF
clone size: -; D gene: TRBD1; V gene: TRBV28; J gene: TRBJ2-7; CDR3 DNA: TGTGCCAGCAGTTCGCCCGGGACAGGAGCGCGGGAGCAGTACTTC; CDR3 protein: CASSSPGTGAREQYF
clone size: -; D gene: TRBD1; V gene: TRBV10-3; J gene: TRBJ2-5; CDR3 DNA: TGTGCCATCAGCGGACAGGGTTGGGAGACCCAGTACTTC; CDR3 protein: CAISGQGWETQYF
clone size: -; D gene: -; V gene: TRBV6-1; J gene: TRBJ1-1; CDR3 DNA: TGTGCCAGCAGTGAAGCGATGGGAGGGGGGAACACTGAAGCTTTCTTT; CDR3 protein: CASSEAMGGGNTEAFF
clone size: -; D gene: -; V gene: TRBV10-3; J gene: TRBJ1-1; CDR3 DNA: TGTGCCATCAGTGAGCCGCCTAGACAGTTTGAAGCTTTCTTT; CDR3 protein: CAISEPPRQFEAFF
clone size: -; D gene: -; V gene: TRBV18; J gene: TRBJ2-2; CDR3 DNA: TGTGCCAGCTCACCTTCTTGGGAGCTGTTTTTT; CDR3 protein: CASSPSWELFF
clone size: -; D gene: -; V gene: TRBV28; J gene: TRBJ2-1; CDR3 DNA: TGTGCCAGCAGTTTGATCGGTGAGGGGACCACCTACAATGAGCAGTTCTTC; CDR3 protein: CASSLIGEGTTYNEQFF
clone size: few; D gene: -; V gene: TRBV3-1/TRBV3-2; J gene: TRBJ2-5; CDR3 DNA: TGTGCCAGCAGCCACTCCAGGGGAGGGGAGACCCAGTACTTC; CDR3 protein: CASSHSRGGETQYF
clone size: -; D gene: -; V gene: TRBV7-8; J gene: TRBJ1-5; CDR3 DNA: TGTGCCAGCAGCTTAGGGCGGAGCAATCAGCCCCAGCATTTT; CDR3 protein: CASSLGRSNQPQHF
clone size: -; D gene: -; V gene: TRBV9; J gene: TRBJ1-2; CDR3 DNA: TGTGCCAGCAGCAGAACCTCGGACCCGCCAAGGGGCTACACCTTC; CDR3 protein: CASSRTSDPPRGYTF
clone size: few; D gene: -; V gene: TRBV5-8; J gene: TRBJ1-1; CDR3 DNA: TGTGCCAGCACCAAGGGACTCCTGAACACTGAAGCTTTCTTT; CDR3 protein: CASTKGLLNTEAFF
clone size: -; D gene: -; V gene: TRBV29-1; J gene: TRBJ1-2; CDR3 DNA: TGCAGCGTGGCGGAGGGACCTAACTATGGCTACACCTTC; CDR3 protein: CSVAEGPNYGYTF
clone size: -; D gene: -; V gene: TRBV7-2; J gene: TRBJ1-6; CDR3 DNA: TGTGCCAGCAGCTTTCGGGACAATTCACCCCTCCACTTT; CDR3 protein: CASSFRDNSPLHF
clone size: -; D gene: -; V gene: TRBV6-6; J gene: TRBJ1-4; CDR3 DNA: TGTGCCAGCAAGGACAGACCTAATGAAAAACTGTTTTTT; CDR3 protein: CASKDRPNEKLFF
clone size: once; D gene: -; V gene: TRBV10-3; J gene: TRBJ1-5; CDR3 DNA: TGTGCCATCAGTGAAGTCAGGTCAGTCAATCAGCCCCAGCATTTT; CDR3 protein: CAISEVRSVNQPQHF
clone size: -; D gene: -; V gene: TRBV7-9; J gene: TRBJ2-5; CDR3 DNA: TGTGCCAGCAGCGCCGAAGGGGAGACCCAGTACTTC; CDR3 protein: CASSAEGETQYF
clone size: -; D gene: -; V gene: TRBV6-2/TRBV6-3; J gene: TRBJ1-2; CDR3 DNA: TGTGCCAGCAGTTACTCGTCCAACCTGGGCGGCTACACCTTC; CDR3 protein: CASSYSSNLGGYTF
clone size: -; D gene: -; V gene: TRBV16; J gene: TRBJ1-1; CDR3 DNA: TGTGCCAGCAGAAAGGGAGTTTTCACTGAAGCTTTCTTT; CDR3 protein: CASRKGVFTEAFF
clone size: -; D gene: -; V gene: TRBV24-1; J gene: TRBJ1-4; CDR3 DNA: TGTGCCACCTTTTTGGGGGCGCCTAATGAAAAACTGTTTTTT; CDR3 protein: CATFLGAPNEKLFF
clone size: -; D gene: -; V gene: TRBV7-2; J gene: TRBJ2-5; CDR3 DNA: TGTGCCAGCAGCTTTCGAGCGGAGACCCAGTACTTC; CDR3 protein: CASSFRAETQYF